This TCR beta chain was recorded in a study of Graves' ophthalmopathy and Graves' hyperthyroidism. Transcripts of RNA were the source for amplifying TCR beta CDR3 regions. An opening RT-PCR round employed HTBI primers and preceded a second-round multiplex PCR. TCRdb independently ran MiXCR on the multiplex PCR reads; one entry per CDR3 protein. The repertoire holds about 170,000 distinct CDR3 sequences, with 30% to 45% as singletons. This clonotype was picked up a small number of times. Its antigen remains unknown. This CDR3 has 16 residues. The junction had 6 bases not matched to a gene; V was cut back by 0 bases and J by 5 bases. Per germline, CDR1 SGHTA and CDR2 FQGNSA. Findings and limits, study-wide: Also, most clonotypes expanded in the thyroid above 0.001 frequency appeared in blood.

Ophthalmopathy-affected donors exhibited moderate-to-severe activity, CAS ≥3, NOSPECS ≥4, and duration under 3 months. PBMCs stemmed from 7.5 to 10 ml of fresh peripheral blood. The TCR originated in a woman in her forties with Graves' ophthalmopathy. The sequencing input was peripheral blood. The genes are TRBV7-2 and TRBJ2-5, with 10 bases lining up with TRBD2. The CDR3 spells CASSLAAAGGGETQYF. CDR3 DNA sequence: TGTGCCAGCAGCTTAGCGGCAGCGGGAGGGGGGGAGACCCAGTACTTC.